What follows describes a single T cell receptor (beta chain). This record belongs to a study of Ad26.COV2.S vaccination and SARS-CoV-2 variants. Across the study: Ad26.COV2.S shots went into the muscle once or twice, 56 days apart.

The protocol was immunoSEQ multiplex PCR, while the TCRdb copy is restricted to in-frame clones and leaves out a portion. This table holds 440,000 or so clones, about 92% found once. The treatment is: around 19 received Ad26.COV2.S at low or high dose, single or two shots; roughly five received placebo; per-sample allocation not given. Following the first vaccine or placebo injection, samples were taken on day 63. J gave up 4 bases and V 2 bases, and 7 bases lay outside the gene matches. The CDR3 totals 14 residues. CDR1 SQVTM and CDR2 ANQGSEA come from the germline V gene. The source is a person between 18 and 65 years old who received the Ad26.COV2.S COVID-19 vaccine or a placebo. The chain is built from TRBV29-1 and TRBJ1-2; 7 bases fit TRBD1. The sequencing here drew on peripheral blood, taken in a trial of Ad26.COV2.S vaccine versus placebo. The CDR3 bases are TGCAGCGTTGAATTCACAGGGGTGGGCTATGGCTACACCTTC. Translating gives CSVEFTGVGYGYTF. Complete variable domain (other parts from reference TRBV29-1 and TRBJ1-2): SAVISQKPSRDICQRGTSLTIQCQVDSQVTMMFWYRQQPGQSLTLIATANQGSEATYESGFVIDKFPISRPNLTFSTLTVSNMSPEDSSIYLCSVEFTGVGYGYTFGSGTRLTVV.